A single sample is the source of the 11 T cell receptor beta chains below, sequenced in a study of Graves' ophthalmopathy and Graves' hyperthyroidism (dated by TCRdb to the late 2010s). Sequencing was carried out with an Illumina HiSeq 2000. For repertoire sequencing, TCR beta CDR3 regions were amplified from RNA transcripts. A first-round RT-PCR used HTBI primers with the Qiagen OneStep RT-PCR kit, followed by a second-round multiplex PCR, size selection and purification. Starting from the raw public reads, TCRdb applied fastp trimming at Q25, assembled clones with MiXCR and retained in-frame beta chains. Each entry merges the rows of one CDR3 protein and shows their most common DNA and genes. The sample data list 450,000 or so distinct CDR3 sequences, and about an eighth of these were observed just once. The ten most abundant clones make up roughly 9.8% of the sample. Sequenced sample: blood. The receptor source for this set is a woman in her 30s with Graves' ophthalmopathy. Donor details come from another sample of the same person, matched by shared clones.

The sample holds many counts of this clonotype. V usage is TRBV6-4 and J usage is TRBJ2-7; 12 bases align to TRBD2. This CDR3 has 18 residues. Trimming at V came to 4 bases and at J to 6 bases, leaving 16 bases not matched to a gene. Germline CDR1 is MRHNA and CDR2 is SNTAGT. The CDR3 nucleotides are TGTGCCAGCAGTGTCTGGACAGGGGCACTAGCGGGAGGCTCCGAGCAGTACTTC. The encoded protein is CASSVWTGALAGGSEQYF.

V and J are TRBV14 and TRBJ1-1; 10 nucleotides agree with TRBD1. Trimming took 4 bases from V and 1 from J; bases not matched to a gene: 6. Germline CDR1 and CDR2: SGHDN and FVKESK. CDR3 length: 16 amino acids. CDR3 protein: CASSRLTGGRNTEAFF. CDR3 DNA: TGTGCCAGCAGCCGCCTGACAGGGGGCAGGAACACTGAAGCTTTCTTT.

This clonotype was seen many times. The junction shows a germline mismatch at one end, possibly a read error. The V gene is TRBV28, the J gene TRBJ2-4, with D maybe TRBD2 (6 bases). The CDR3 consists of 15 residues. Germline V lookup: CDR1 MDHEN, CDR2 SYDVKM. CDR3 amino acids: CASSPWQLAKSIQYF. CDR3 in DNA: TGTGCCAGCAGTCCTTGGCAACTAGCCAAAAGCATTCAGTACTTC.

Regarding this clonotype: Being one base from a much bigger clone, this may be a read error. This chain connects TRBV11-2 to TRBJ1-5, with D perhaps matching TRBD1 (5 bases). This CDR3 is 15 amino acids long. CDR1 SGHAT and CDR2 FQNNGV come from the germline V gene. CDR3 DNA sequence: TGTGCCAGCAGCTTCCCAGGGATGAGCAATCAGCCCCATCATTTT. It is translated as CASSFPGMSNQPHHF.

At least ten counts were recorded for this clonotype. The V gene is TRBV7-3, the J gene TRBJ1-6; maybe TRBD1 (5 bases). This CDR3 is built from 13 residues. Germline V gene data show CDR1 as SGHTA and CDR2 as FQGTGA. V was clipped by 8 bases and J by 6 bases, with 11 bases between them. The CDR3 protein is CASGQGSNSPLHF. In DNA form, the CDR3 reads TGTGCCAGCGGTCAGGGATCTAATTCACCCCTCCACTTT.

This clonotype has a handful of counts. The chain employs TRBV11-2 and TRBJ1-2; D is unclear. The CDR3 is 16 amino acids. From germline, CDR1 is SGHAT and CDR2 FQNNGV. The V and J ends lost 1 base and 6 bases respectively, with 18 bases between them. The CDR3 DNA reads TGTGCCAGCAGCTTAGGATCCGGGAGTAGTAGCCATGGCTACACCTTC. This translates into CASSLGSGSSSHGYTF.

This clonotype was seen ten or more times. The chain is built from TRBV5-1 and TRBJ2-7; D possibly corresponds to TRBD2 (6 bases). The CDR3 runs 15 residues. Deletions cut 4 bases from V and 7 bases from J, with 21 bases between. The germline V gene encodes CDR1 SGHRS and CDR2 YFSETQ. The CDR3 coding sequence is TGCGCCAGCAGCGCGGGACGGACGATTCCTTGGGAGCAGTACTTC. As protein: CASSAGRTIPWEQYF.

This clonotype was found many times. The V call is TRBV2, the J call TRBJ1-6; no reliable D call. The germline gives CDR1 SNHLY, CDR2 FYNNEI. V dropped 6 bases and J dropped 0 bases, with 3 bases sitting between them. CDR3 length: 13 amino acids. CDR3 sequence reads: CASSASYNSPLHF. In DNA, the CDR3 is TGTGCCAGCAGCGCCTCCTATAATTCACCCCTCCACTTT.

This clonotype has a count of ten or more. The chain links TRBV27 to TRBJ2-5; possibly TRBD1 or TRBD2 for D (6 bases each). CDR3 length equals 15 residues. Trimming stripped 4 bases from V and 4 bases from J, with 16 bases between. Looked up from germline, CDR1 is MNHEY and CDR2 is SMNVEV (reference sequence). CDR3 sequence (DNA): TGTGCCAGCAGTTCCCTACTAGGGGGAGGAGAGACCCAGTACTTC. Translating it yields CASSSLLGGGETQYF.

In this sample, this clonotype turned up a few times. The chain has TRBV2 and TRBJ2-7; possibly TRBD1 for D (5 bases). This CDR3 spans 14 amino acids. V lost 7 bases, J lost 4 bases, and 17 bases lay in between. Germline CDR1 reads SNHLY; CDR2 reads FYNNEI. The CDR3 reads CASTFGQGAYEQYF. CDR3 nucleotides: TGTGCCAGCACATTCGGCCAAGGGGCGTACGAGCAGTACTTC.

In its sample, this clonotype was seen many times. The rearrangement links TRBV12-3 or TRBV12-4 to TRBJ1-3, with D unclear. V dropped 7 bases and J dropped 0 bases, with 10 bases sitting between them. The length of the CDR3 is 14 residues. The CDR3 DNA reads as TGTGCCAGCACCATAATGAGCTCTGGAAACACCATATATTTT. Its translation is CASTIMSSGNTIYF.